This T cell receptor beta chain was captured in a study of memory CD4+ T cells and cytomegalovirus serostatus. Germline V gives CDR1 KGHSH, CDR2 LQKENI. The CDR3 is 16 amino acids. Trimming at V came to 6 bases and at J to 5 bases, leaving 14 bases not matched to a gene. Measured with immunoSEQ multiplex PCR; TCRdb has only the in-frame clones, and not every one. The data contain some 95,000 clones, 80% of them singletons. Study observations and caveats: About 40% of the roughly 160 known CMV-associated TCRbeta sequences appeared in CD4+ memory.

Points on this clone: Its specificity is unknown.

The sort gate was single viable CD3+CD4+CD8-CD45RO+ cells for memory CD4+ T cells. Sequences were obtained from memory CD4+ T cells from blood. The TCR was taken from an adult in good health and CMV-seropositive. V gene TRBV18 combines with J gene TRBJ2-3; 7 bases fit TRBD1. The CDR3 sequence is CASSRGSPTREDTQYF. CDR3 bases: TGTGCCAGCTCCAGGGGGAGCCCCACAAGGGAAGATACGCAGTATTTT.